This is a list of T cell receptor beta chains from one sample in a study of shared clonotypes between healthy human individuals. Some clones are missing from TCRdb's copy, which holds only in-frame ones; the method was immunoSEQ multiplex PCR. The sample yields some 100,000 clones, more than 65% seen once. The sequenced material came from memory CD8+ T cells sorted from blood. The receptors stem from a woman aged 25 to 39 in good health. CDR3s include the opening cysteine and the closing phenylalanine or tryptophan. The D gene is left open where the match is weak. Clone size, where shown, is once, few, many, or a class for clones that have expanded.

16	TRBV5-1	NA	NA	TRBJ2-1	CASSGRDSLWGDEQFF	TGCGCCAGCAGCGGCCGGGACAGTTTATGGGGGGATGAGCAGTTCTTC
16	TRBV5-1	few	TRBD1	TRBJ2-4	CASSRGGLQDSNIQYF	TGCGCCAGCAGCCGAGGGGGCTTACAGGATTCGAACATTCAGTACTTC
16	TRBV6-6	few	NA	TRBJ2-1	CASSPLSIRLNNEQFF	TGTGCCAGCAGTCCCTTGAGTATTCGATTGAACAATGAGCAGTTCTTC
17	TRBV14	once	NA	TRBJ2-2	CASSPRGTFPNTGELFF	TGTGCCAGCAGCCCACGAGGGACTTTTCCGAACACCGGGGAGCTGTTTTTT
15	TRBV29-1	few	TRBD2	TRBJ2-1	CSVPSEYGRMDEQFF	TGCAGCGTTCCCTCGGAGTACGGGAGGATGGATGAGCAGTTCTTC
16	TRBV5-6	NA	NA	TRBJ2-6	CASSTYGGSGANVLTF	TGTGCCAGCAGCACCTACGGTGGTTCTGGGGCCAACGTCCTGACTTTC
15	TRBV6-7	once	TRBD2	TRBJ2-7	CASSLTGTSSYEQYF	TGTGCCAGCAGTTTGACCGGGACTAGCTCCTACGAGCAGTACTTC
15	TRBV4-1	few	NA	TRBJ2-2	CASSQGGRGSGELFF	TGCGCCAGCAGCCAAGGGGGCAGAGGGTCCGGGGAGCTGTTTTTT
22	TRBV27	NA	NA	TRBJ2-7	CASSSTNRGGTLRLSRVYEQYF	TGTGCCAGCAGTTCAACCAATCGGGGCGGGACACTAAGGTTGTCGAGGGTCTACGAGCAGTACTTC
14	TRBV9	many	NA	TRBJ2-1	CASSVDLGDNEQFF	TGTGCCAGCAGCGTAGACCTTGGGGACAATGAGCAGTTCTTC
16	TRBV2	many	TRBD2	TRBJ2-1	CASSEGRTSGYNEQFF	TGTGCCAGCAGTGAGGGAAGGACTAGCGGGTACAATGAGCAGTTCTTC
14	TRBV10-1	NA	NA	TRBJ1-1	CASSESALGEEAFF	TGCGCCAGCAGTGAGTCGGCGTTGGGGGAGGAAGCTTTCTTT
14	TRBV10-2	few	TRBD2	TRBJ2-1	CASSESGRASEQFF	TGCGCCAGCAGTGAAAGCGGGAGGGCCAGTGAGCAGTTCTTC
16	TRBV5-1	NA	TRBD1	TRBJ1-3	CASSISQGAAGNTIYF	TGCGCCAGCAGTATATCACAGGGGGCGGCTGGAAACACCATATATTTT
12	TRBV5-6	NA	NA	TRBJ1-2	CASSLSSYGYTF	TGTGCCAGCAGCTTGTCCAGCTATGGCTACACCTTC
16	TRBV28	NA	TRBD2	TRBJ2-5	CASSSGLAESGETQYF	TGTGCCAGCAGTTCTGGACTAGCGGAGTCTGGGGAGACCCAGTACTTC
15	TRBV25-1	NA	TRBD2	TRBJ2-3	CASTSLASSTDTQYF	TGTGCCAGCACATCACTAGCGTCAAGCACAGATACGCAGTATTTT
15	TRBV27	NA	NA	TRBJ1-5	CASSWRGGGNQPQHF	TGTGCCAGCAGTTGGCGGGGGGGTGGCAATCAGCCCCAGCATTTT
15	TRBV6-1	NA	TRBD2	TRBJ2-1	CASSRTSGSSNEQFF	TGTGCCAGCAGTAGGACTAGCGGGAGCAGTAATGAGCAGTTCTTC
15	TRBV28	many	NA	TRBJ1-6	CASSYGASYNSPLHF	TGTGCCAGCAGCTATGGGGCTTCCTATAATTCACCCCTCCACTTT
14	TRBV2	NA	NA	TRBJ1-5	CASSEDRSNQPQHF	TGTGCCAGCAGTGAGGACCGTAGCAATCAGCCCCAGCATTTT
17	TRBV5-8	NA	TRBD2	TRBJ2-7	CASSSKRGLAGSYEQYF	TGTGCCAGCAGCTCCAAACGAGGGCTAGCGGGCTCCTACGAGCAGTACTTC
13	TRBV19	few	NA	TRBJ1-4	CASSMWVYEKLFF	TGTGCCAGTAGTATGTGGGTGTATGAAAAACTGTTTTTT
17	TRBV4-1	NA	NA	TRBJ2-3	CASSDEGVPRGTDTQYF	TGCGCCAGCAGCGATGAGGGCGTGCCCCGGGGTACAGATACGCAGTATTTT
17	TRBV2	NA	NA	TRBJ1-2	CARPVVRQGLGNYGYTF	TGTGCCAGGCCTGTGGTCCGTCAGGGGCTCGGAAACTATGGCTACACCTTC
13	TRBV6-4	few	TRBD2	TRBJ2-1	CASSRTSNNEQFF	TGTGCCAGCAGTAGGACTAGCAACAATGAGCAGTTCTTC
14	TRBV27	NA	TRBD1	TRBJ1-2	CASSPGDRAYGYTF	TGTGCCAGCAGTCCCGGGGACAGGGCGTATGGCTACACCTTC
14	TRBV7-9	once	NA	TRBJ2-7	CASSLSSEGYEQYF	TGTGCCAGCAGCTTAAGCTCAGAGGGCTACGAGCAGTACTTC
12	TRBV6-9	NA	NA	TRBJ1-5	CASSLGLQPQHF	TGTGCCAGCAGTCTTGGTTTGCAGCCCCAGCATTTT
14	TRBV7-2	NA	NA	TRBJ2-5	CASSPPGAMETQYF	TGTGCCAGCAGCCCGCCGGGGGCCATGGAGACCCAGTACTTC
14	TRBV5-1	NA	NA	TRBJ2-1	CASSLDSTYNEQFF	TGCGCCAGCAGCTTGGACAGTACCTACAATGAGCAGTTCTTC
14	TRBV13	NA	NA	TRBJ2-7	CASSQEGDTYEQYF	TGTGCCAGCAGCCAGGAAGGAGATACCTACGAGCAGTACTTC
16	TRBV15	NA	NA	TRBJ2-1	CATSRDTASSYNEQFF	TGTGCCACCAGCAGAGATACAGCTAGCTCCTACAATGAGCAGTTCTTC
16	TRBV27	NA	NA	TRBJ2-7	CASSFGSDPATYEQYF	TGTGCCAGCAGTTTTGGGTCAGATCCCGCTACCTACGAGCAGTACTTC
14	TRBV11-2	NA	TRBD2	TRBJ2-7	CASSLGLASYEQYF	TGTGCCAGCAGCCTGGGACTAGCTTCCTACGAGCAGTACTTC